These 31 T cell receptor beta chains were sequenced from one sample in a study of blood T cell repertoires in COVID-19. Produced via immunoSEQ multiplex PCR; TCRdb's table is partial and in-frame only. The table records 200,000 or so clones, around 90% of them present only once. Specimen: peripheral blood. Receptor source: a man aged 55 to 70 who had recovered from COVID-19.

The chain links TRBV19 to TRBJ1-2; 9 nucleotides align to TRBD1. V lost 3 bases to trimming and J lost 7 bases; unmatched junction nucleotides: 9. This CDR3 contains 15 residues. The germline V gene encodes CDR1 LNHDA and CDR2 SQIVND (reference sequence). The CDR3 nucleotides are TGTGCCAGTAGTATGTCCGCGGGACAGGGATCTGGCTACACCTTC. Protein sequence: CASSMSAGQGSGYTF.

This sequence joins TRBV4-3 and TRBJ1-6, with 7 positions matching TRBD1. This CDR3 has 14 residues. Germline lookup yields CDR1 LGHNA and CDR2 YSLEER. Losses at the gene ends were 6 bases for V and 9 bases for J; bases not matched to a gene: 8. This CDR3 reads CASRRTGVTSPLHF. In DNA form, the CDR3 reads TGCGCCAGCAGACGGACAGGCGTAACTTCACCCCTCCACTTT.

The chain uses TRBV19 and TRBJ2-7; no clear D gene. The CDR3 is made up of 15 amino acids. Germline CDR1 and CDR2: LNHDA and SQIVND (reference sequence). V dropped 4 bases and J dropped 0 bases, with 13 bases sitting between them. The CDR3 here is CASSSRRQSSYEQYF. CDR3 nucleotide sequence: TGTGCCAGTAGTAGCAGGCGCCAGAGCTCCTACGAGCAGTACTTC. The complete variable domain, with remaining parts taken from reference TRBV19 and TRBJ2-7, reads DGGITQSPKYLFRKEGQNVTLSCEQNLNHDAMYWYRQDPGQGLRLIYYSQIVNDFQKGDIAEGYSVSREKKESFPLTVTSAQKNPTAFYLCASSSRRQSSYEQYFGPGTRLTVT.

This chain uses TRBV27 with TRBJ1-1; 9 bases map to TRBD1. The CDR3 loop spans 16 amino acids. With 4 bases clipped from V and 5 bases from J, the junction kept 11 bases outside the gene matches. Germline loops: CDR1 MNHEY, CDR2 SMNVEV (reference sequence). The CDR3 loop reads CASSSVPGQGGTEAFF. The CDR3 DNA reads TGTGCCAGCAGTTCCGTCCCGGGACAGGGAGGGACTGAAGCTTTCTTT.

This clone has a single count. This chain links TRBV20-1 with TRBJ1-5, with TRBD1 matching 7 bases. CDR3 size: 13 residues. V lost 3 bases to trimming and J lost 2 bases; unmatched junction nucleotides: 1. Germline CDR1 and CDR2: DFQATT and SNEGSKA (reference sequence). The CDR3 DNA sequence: TGCAGTGCTAGTGGGACAGGCAATCAGCCCCAGCATTTT. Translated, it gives CSASGTGNQPQHF.

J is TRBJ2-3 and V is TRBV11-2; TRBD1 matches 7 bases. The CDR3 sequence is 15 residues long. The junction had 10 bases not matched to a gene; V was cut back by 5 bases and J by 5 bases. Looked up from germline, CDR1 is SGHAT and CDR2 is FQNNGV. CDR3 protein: CASSRGQVWGDTQYF. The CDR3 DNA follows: TGTGCCAGCAGCCGCGGACAGGTTTGGGGAGATACGCAGTATTTT.

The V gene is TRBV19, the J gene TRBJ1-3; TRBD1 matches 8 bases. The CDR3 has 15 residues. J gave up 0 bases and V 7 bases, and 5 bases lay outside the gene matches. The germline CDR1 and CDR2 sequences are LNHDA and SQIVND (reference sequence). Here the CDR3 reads CASKLGQASGNTIYF. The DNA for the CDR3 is TGTGCCAGTAAACTGGGACAGGCCTCTGGAAACACCATATATTTT.

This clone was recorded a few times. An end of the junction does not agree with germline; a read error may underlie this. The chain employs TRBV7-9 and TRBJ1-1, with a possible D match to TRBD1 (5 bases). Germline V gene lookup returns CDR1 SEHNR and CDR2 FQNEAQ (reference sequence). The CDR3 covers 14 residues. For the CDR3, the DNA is TGTGCCAGCAGCTCCGGACAAACGAACGCTGAAGCTTTCTTT. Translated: CASSSGQTNAEAFF.

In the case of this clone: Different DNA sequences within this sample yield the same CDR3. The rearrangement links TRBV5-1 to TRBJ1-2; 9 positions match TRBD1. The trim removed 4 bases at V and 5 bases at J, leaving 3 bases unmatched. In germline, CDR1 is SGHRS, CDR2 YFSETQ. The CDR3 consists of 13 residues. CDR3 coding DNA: TGCGCCAGCAGCCCTGGACAGGGGTATGGCTACACCTTC. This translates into CASSPGQGYGYTF.

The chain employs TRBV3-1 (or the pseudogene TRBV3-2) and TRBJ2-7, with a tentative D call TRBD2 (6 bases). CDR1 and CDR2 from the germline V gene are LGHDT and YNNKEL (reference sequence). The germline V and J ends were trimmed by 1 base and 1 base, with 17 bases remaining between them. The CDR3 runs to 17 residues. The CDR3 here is CASSQVMGRRASYEQYF. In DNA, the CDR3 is TGTGCCAGCAGCCAAGTAATGGGCAGGAGGGCGTCCTACGAGCAGTACTTC.

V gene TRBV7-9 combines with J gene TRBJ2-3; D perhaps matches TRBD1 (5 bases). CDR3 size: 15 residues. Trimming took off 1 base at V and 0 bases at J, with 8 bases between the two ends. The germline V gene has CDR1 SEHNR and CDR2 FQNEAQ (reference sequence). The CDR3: CASSLDRLSTDTQYF. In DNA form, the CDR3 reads TGTGCCAGCAGCTTAGACAGGCTAAGCACAGATACGCAGTATTTT.

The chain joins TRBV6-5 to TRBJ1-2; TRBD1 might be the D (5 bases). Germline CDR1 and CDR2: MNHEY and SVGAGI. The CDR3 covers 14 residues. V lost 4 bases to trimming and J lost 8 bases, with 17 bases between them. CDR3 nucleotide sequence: TGTGCCAGCAGTTTAAGTGACAGAAATATGGGCTACACCTTC. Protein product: CASSLSDRNMGYTF.

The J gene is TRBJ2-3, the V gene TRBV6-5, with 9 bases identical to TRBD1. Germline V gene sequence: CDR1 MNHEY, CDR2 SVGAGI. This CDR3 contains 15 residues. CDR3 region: CGTGTGTLITDTQYF. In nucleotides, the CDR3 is TGTGGGACCGGGACAGGGACCCTTATCACAGATACGCAGTATTTT.

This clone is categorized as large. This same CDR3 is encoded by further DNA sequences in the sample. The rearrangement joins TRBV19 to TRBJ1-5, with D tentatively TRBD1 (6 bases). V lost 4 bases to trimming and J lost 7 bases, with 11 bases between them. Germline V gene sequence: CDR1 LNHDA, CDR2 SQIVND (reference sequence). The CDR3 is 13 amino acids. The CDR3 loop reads CASSTGEGQPQHF. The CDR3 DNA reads TGTGCCAGTAGTACAGGGGAGGGACAGCCCCAGCATTTT.

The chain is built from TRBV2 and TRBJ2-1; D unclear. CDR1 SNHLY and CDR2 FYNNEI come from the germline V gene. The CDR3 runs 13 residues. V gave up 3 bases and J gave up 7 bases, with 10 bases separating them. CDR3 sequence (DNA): TGTGCCAGCAGTGAGAGTATCGGGAATGAGCAGTTCTTC. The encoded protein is CASSESIGNEQFF.

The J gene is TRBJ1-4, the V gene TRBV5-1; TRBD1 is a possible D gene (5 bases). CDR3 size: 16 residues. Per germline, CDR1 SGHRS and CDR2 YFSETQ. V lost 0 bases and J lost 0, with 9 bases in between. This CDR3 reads CASSLGQGATNEKLFF. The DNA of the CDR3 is TGCGCCAGCAGCTTGGGCCAGGGCGCAACTAATGAAAAACTGTTTTTT.

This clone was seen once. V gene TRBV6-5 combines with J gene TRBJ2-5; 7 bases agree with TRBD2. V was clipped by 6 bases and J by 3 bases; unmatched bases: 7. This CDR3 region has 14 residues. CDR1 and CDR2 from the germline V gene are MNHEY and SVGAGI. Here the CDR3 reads CASSAGTNKETQYF. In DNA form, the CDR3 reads TGTGCCAGCAGCGCCGGGACTAACAAAGAGACCCAGTACTTC.

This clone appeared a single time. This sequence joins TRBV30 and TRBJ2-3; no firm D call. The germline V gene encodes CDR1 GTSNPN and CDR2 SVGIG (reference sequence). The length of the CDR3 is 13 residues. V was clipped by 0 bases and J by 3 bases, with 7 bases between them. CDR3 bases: TGTGCCTGGAGTGTAATCCCAACAGATACGCAGTATTTT. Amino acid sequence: CAWSVIPTDTQYF.

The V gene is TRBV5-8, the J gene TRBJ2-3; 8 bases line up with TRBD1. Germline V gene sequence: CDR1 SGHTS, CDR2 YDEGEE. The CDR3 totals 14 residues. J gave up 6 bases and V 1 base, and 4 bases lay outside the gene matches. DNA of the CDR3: TGTGCCAGCAGCTTGACAGGGGGTTCGGATACGCAGTATTTT. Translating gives CASSLTGGSDTQYF.

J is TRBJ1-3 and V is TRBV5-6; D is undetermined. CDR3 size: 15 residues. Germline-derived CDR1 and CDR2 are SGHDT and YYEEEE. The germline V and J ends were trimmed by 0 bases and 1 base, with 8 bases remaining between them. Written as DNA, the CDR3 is TGTGCCAGCAGCTTGGTGTCAGGATCTGGAAACACCATATATTTT. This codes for CASSLVSGSGNTIYF.

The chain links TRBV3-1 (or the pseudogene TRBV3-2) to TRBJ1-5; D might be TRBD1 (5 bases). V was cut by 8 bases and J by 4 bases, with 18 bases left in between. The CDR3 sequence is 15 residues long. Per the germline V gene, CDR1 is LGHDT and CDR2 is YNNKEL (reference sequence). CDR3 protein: CASSGGSSSNQPQHF. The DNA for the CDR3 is TGTGCCAGCTCCGGGGGAAGCAGTAGTAATCAGCCCCAGCATTTT.

CDR3 coding DNA: TGTGCCGCGGGCGGGAGGGGTAAAAACATTCAGTACTTC. Translated, it gives CAAGGRGKNIQYF. The gene calls are TRBV6-5 and TRBJ2-4, with TRBD2 matching over 9 bases. V lost 11 bases and J lost 4; bases outside the gene matches: 6. The germline CDR1 and CDR2 sequences are MNHEY and SVGAGI. CDR3 length: 13 amino acids.

CDR3 DNA sequence: TGTGCCAGTAGTATGAGGTTCTTCCCAAACACGGTCTCCTACGAGCAGTACTTC. Translated, it gives CASSMRFFPNTVSYEQYF. V usage is TRBV19 and J usage is TRBJ2-7, with unresolved D. Looked up from germline, CDR1 is LNHDA and CDR2 is SQIVND (reference sequence). With 3 bases removed from V and 0 bases from J, the gap between germline ends came to 21 bases. This CDR3 contains 18 residues.

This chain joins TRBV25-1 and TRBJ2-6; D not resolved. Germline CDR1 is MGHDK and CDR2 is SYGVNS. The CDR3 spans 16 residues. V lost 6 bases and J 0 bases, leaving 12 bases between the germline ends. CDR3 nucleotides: TGTGCCAGCAGCTACACCCGGAGCTCTGGGGCCAACGTCCTGACTTTC. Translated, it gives CASSYTRSSGANVLTF.

As DNA, the CDR3 is TGTGCCAGCAGCTCCGGGACTAGCGGGTTCGCAGATACGCAGTATTTT. Translation: CASSSGTSGFADTQYF. This chain connects TRBV7-2 to TRBJ2-3; 12 bases line up with TRBD2. Germline trimming cut 4 bases from V and 4 bases from J; bases unmatched to any gene: 6. The CDR3 has 16 residues. The germline V gene encodes CDR1 SGHTA and CDR2 FQGNSA.

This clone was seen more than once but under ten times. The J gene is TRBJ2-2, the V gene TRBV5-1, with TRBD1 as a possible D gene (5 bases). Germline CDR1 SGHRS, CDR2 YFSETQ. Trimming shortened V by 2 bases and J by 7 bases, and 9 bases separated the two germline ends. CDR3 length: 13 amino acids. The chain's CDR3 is CASSFQGNGELFF. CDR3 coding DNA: TGCGCCAGCAGCTTTCAGGGAAACGGGGAGCTGTTTTTT. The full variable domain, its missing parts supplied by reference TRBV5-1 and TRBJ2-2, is KAGVTQTPRYLIKTRGQQVTLSCSPISGHRSVSWYQQTPGQGLQFLFEYFSETQRNKGNFPGRFSGRQFSNSRSEMNVSTLELGDSALYLCASSFQGNGELFFGEGSRLTVL.

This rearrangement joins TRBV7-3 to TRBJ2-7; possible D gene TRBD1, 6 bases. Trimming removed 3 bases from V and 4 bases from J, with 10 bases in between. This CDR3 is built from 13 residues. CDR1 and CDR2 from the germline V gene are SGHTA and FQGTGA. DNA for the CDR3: TGTGCCAGCAGCTTTGCCAGGGGATACGAGCAGTACTTC. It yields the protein CASSFARGYEQYF.

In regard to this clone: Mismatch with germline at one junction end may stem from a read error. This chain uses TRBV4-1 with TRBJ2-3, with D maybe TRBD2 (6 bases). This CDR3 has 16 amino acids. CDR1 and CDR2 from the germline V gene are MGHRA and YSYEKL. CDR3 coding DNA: TGCGCCAGCAGCCAAGATGGACCAACTAGCAGAGATACGCAGTATTTT. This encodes CASSQDGPTSRDTQYF.

CDR3 amino acids: CASSFQGAGTEAFF. The CDR3 bases are TGTGCCAGCAGCTTTCAGGGGGCCGGCACTGAAGCTTTCTTT. The chain employs TRBV7-8 and TRBJ1-1; 8 bases map to TRBD1. The CDR3 extends over 14 amino acids. Trimming cost V 3 bases and J 4 bases; bases outside gene matches: 4. Germline CDR1 and CDR2: SGHVS and FQNEAQ.

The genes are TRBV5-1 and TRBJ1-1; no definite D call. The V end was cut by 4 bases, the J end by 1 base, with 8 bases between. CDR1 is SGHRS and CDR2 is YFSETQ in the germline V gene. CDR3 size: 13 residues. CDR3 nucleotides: TGCGCCAGCAGCCAGGAAAAGAACACTGAAGCTTTCTTT. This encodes CASSQEKNTEAFF.

This chain's CDR3 is CAWSGGQLVDEQFF. The DNA of the CDR3 is TGTGCCTGGAGTGGTGGACAGCTAGTCGATGAGCAGTTCTTC. The chain uses TRBV30 and TRBJ2-1, with a tentative D call TRBD1 (6 bases). Germline V CDR1 and CDR2: GTSNPN, SVGIG (reference sequence). The V end lost 1 base, the J end lost 8 bases, and 15 bases lay between the germline ends. The CDR3 loop spans 14 amino acids.